This TCR beta chain was sequenced for a study of lymphopenia after photon versus proton radiotherapy (dated by TCRdb to between 2018 and 2020). In the study overall: The study compared the immunological effects of photon versus proton radiation therapy in patients with gastrointestinal tumors who developed high-grade lymphopenia. The approximately 20 patients in the cohort had gastrointestinal tumors, were treated with either photon or proton therapy, and subsequently developed lymphopenia. The study aimed to characterize how the two radiation modalities differ in their impact on the immune system.

Library construction relied on the immunoSEQ multiplex PCR assay. Alongside multiparametric flow cytometry, deep sequencing of rearranged TCR beta loci was used to profile the T cell repertoires. This immuneACCESS table, as held by TCRdb, lists in-frame sequences with V and J called but not all clones. Of the missing ones, under half trace to an unresolved V gene in checked studies; the others have no known cause. This sample comprises some 41,000 clones, roughly 84% of them detected only once. The top ten clones comprise around a tenth of the sample. As to this clone: Its antigen has not been determined. No per-base quality is available; no much larger clone lies one base away. The sample carries other DNA sequences with the same CDR3.

V sheds 1 base and J sheds 4 bases, leaving 2 bases between their ends. The CDR3 goes from the cysteine to the phenylalanine over 12 residues. Only CDR3 DNA remains: 36 bases, in frame from the first base. Per the germline V gene, SGHTA is the CDR1 and FQGNSA is the CDR2. What the authors observed across the whole study: Across the cohort, among patients who died, a greater drop in TCR diversity after the nadir was inversely correlated with overall survival time. The survival association was examined only in patients who died, and the authors described better survival with proton therapy as a possibility, not as a demonstrated result. After the lymphocyte count nadir, photon-treated repertoires showed oligoclonal expansion, especially of CD8+ Temra cells, which drove the drop in diversity. Proton-treated patients stayed relatively stable during treatment, while photon-treated patients lost naive T cells and TCR diversity and gained effector/memory populations.

The sequence is built from TRBV7-2 and TRBJ2-1, with no confident D gene call. Source: peripheral blood, taken from a patient treated with proton-based radiotherapy. The receptor's source is a woman between 65 and 79 years old with pancreatic cancer. Some clones in this sample may be carry-over from other donors' samples. The CDR3 region: CASSLVYNEQFF. The DNA sequence follows: TGTGCCAGCAGCTTAGTATACAATGAGCAGTTCTTC.